This T cell receptor (beta chain) was profiled in a study of blood T cells in healthy people across ages. Sample-barcoded 5' priming and a J-beta primer mix drove a second PCR of roughly 6 to 12 cycles. TCRdb independently ran MiXCR on the 5' RACE reads; one entry per CDR3 protein. Of about 1 million distinct CDR3 sequences listed, roughly 45% are singletons. Study observations and caveats: It was found that TCR beta diversity correlated strongly with the percentage of naive T cells. Both higher diversity and more naive CD4+ cells marked long-lived donors when set against aged donors.

This clonotype was seen only a few times. What it recognizes is unknown. V gave up 4 bases and J gave up 3 bases; unmatched junction bases: 6. Germline V gene sequence: CDR1 LGHNA, CDR2 YNFKEQ. The CDR3 loop spans 16 amino acids. This chain connects TRBV4-2 to TRBJ2-1, with 10 bases aligning to TRBD2. This TCR was recovered from a woman aged 60-75 years in good health. Sequenced: blood. CDR3 bases: TGTGCCAGCAGCCGAGAGAGCGGGGGGGGCTACAATGAGCAGTTCTTC. This encodes CASSRESGGGYNEQFF.